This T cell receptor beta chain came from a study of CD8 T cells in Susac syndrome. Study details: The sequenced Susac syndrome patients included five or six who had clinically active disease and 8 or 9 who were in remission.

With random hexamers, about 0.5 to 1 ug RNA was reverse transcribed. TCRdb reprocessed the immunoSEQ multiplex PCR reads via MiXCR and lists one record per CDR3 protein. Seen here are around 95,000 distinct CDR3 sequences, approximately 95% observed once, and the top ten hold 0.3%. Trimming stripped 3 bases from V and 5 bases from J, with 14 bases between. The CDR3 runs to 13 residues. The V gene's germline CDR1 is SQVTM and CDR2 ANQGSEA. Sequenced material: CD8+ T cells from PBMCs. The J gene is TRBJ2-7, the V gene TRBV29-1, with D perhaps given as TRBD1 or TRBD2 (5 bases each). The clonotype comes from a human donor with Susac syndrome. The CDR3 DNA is TGCAGCGTTGAGCACGGGGCAGAAGACGAGCAGTACTTC. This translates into CSVEHGAEDEQYF.